This T cell receptor beta chain was recovered during a study of long-term antiretroviral therapy in people with HIV. Germline loops: CDR1 LNHDA, CDR2 SQIVND (reference sequence). The CDR3 runs 14 residues. The V end was cut by 5 bases, the J end by 0 bases, with 8 bases between. Samples were assayed with immunoSEQ v3.0 at survey level. Repertoires were generated with immunoSEQ multiplex PCR, while TCRdb's copy carries only in-frame clones and drops some. The data contain more than 15,000 clones, 60% to 85% of them seen just once; the ten biggest clones take up less than 14%. This sequence originates from a woman in her 40s with HIV. J is TRBJ2-1 and V is TRBV19; D is perhaps TRBD2 (6 bases). The specimen was unsorted PBMCs, collected 2.3 years after starting antiretroviral therapy. DNA of the CDR3: TGTGCCAGTAGTCTGCGGGGCTCCTACAATGAGCAGTTCTTC. Its translation: CASSLRGSYNEQFF.